Following are 6 T cell receptor beta chains from one sample sequenced in a study of blood T cell repertoires in COVID-19. The method was immunoSEQ multiplex PCR; TCRdb's version includes in-frame clones alone and lacks a portion of them. The sample lists 200,000 to 250,000 clones; around 82% were seen once. The sequencing sample was made of PBMCs or T cells enriched from blood (not recorded which). The receptors originated from a woman in her forties who had been exposed to COVID-19.

This chain uses TRBV11-1 with TRBJ1-1; TRBD1 might be the D (5 bases). Germline assignment: CDR1 SGHAT and CDR2 FQDESV (reference sequence). The CDR3 length is 16 residues. V was cut by 2 bases and J by 0 bases, with 13 bases left in between. The DNA of the CDR3 is TGTGCCAGCAGCTTATCGGAGGGGATCATGAACACTGAAGCTTTCTTT. Encoded protein: CASSLSEGIMNTEAFF. The full variable domain, completed using reference TRBV11-1 and TRBJ1-1, is EAEVAQSPRYKITEKSQAVAFWCDPISGHATLYWYRQILGQGPELLVQFQDESVVDDSQLPKDRFSAERLKGVDSTLKIQPAELGDSAMYLCASSLSEGIMNTEAFFGQGTRLTVV.

This clone was picked up a small number of times. The chain couples TRBV5-6 to TRBJ2-7; perhaps TRBD2 as D (6 bases). The germline V gene encodes CDR1 SGHDT and CDR2 YYEEEE. This CDR3 contains 15 residues. The V gene lost 0 bases and the J gene lost 0 bases, with 10 bases spanning the gap. This chain's CDR3 is CASSLGAAGSYEQYF. CDR3 bases: TGTGCCAGCAGCTTGGGGGCAGCGGGCTCCTACGAGCAGTACTTC.

The chain carries TRBV5-6 and TRBJ2-7, with a possible D match to TRBD2 (6 bases). CDR1 and CDR2 (germline): SGHDT, YYEEEE. This CDR3 is 12 amino acids long. V shed 0 bases and J shed 6 bases, with 7 bases lying between them. As DNA, the CDR3 is TGTGCCAGCAGCTTGGTAGCGGCCGAGCAGTACTTC. Translation: CASSLVAAEQYF.

The V and J genes are TRBV7-6 and TRBJ1-1; the match to TRBD1 covers 8 bases. The CDR3 is 18 residues long. In germline, CDR1 is SGHVS, CDR2 FNYEAQ. V dropped 1 base and J dropped 1; count of bases not matched to a gene: 11. CDR3 sequence: CASSLGGARGQENTEAFF. The CDR3 DNA follows: TGTGCCAGCAGCTTAGGAGGGGCCAGGGGGCAAGAGAACACTGAAGCTTTCTTT. Based on the CDR3 plus reference TRBV7-6 and TRBJ1-1, the full variable domain is GAGVSQSPRYKVTKRGQDVALRCDPISGHVSLYWYRQALGQGPEFLTYFNYEAQQDKSGLPNDRFSAERPEGSISTLTIQRTEQRDSAMYRCASSLGGARGQENTEAFFGQGTRLTVV.

The chain uses TRBV6-5 and TRBJ1-5, with TRBD1 matching 7 bases. With V trimmed by 8 bases and J by 6 bases, 10 bases remained unmatched. CDR1 is MNHEY and CDR2 is SVGAGI in the germline V gene. This CDR3 has 14 amino acids. The CDR3 DNA sequence: TGTGCCAGCCTGGGACAGCTGGCAGGTCAGCCCCAGCATTTT. Protein product: CASLGQLAGQPQHF.

This clone showed up just once. This chain connects TRBV12-5 to TRBJ2-2; 10 bases match TRBD2. The CDR3 loop spans 18 amino acids. CDR1 LGHNT and CDR2 FRNRAP come from the germline V gene. The V gene end was trimmed by 1 base and the J gene end by 6 bases; junction bases not matched to a gene: 11. This CDR3 reads CASGLGPVAGGFAGELFF. The CDR3 nucleotides read TGTGCTAGTGGTTTGGGTCCCGTAGCGGGGGGTTTCGCCGGGGAGCTGTTTTTT.